One T cell receptor (beta chain) is described in this entry. Per the study methods: Estimates of nucleated cell counts were drawn from the amplification of reference gene primers. The table came from immunoSEQ multiplex PCR; TCRdb's copy has only in-frame clones and leaves some out. V and J calls and clone size follow that table, whereas D and trimming were derived from the DNA. The sample includes 200,000 to 300,000 clones, roughly 90% of them seen just once. This sample was included in a study of blood T cell repertoires in COVID-19. The CDR3 totals 14 residues. CDR1 and CDR2 (germline): SGHRS, YFSETQ. V was cut by 0 bases and J by 3 bases, with 6 bases left in between.

The sequence was collected from a man aged 40-55 years who had recovered from COVID-19. The V call is TRBV5-1, the J call TRBJ1-4; D is unresolved. Sequenced material: PBMCs or T cells enriched from blood (not recorded which). The CDR3 loop reads CASSLVAANEKLFF. As DNA, the CDR3 is TGCGCCAGCAGCTTGGTGGCGGCTAATGAAAAACTGTTTTTT.